A selection of T cell receptor beta chains follows, all from one sample in a study of shared clonotypes between healthy human individuals. TCRdb's copy holds only in-frame clones and misses some; the assay was immunoSEQ multiplex PCR. The sample records about 2.3 million clones, over 85% being singletons. The sample taken for sequencing was naive CD4+ T cells from PBMCs. The receptor set was obtained from a man aged 18 to 30 in good health. Some clones in this sample may be carry-over from other donors' samples. Each CDR3 is given with its conserved first and last residue. The D gene is left open where the match is weak. Size is stated for part of the rows, as once, few or many counts, or as a class when the clone is expanded.

v_call: TRBV6-5; d_call: -; clone_size: -; j_call: TRBJ1-3; cdr3_aa: CASSRQRSGNTIYF; cdr3_nt: TGTGCCAGCAGTCGACAGCGCTCTGGAAACACCATATATTTT
v_call: TRBV18; d_call: -; clone_size: -; j_call: TRBJ2-1; cdr3_aa: CASSPLNNEQFF; cdr3_nt: TGTGCCAGCTCACCCCTCAACAATGAGCAGTTCTTC
v_call: TRBV6-6; d_call: -; clone_size: -; j_call: TRBJ2-5; cdr3_aa: CASRLAITQETQYF; cdr3_nt: TGTGCCAGCAGGCTAGCGATAACTCAAGAGACCCAGTACTTC
v_call: TRBV19; d_call: TRBD2; clone_size: -; j_call: TRBJ2-3; cdr3_aa: CASSSRGLGGTDTQYF; cdr3_nt: TGTGCCAGTAGTTCCAGGGGACTAGGAGGCACAGATACGCAGTATTTT
v_call: TRBV30; d_call: TRBD1; clone_size: few; j_call: TRBJ1-5; cdr3_aa: CAWNRQGGQPQHF; cdr3_nt: TGTGCCTGGAACCGACAGGGCGGGCAGCCCCAGCATTTT
v_call: TRBV7-2; d_call: -; clone_size: -; j_call: TRBJ2-5; cdr3_aa: CASSFGGRLETQYF; cdr3_nt: TGTGCCAGCAGCTTTGGAGGGAGGCTGGAGACCCAGTACTTC
v_call: TRBV18; d_call: TRBD1; clone_size: -; j_call: TRBJ2-3; cdr3_aa: CASSPRDRPSTDTQYF; cdr3_nt: TGTGCCAGCTCACCCCGGGACAGGCCCAGCACAGATACGCAGTATTTT
v_call: TRBV6-1; d_call: -; clone_size: -; j_call: TRBJ2-1; cdr3_aa: CASSDGGKVNEQFF; cdr3_nt: TGTGCCAGCAGTGATGGGGGCAAAGTAAATGAGCAGTTCTTC
v_call: TRBV6-1; d_call: TRBD2; clone_size: -; j_call: TRBJ2-7; cdr3_aa: CASTFRGRAEYEQYF; cdr3_nt: TGTGCCAGCACCTTCCGGGGGAGGGCCGAGTACGAGCAGTACTTC
v_call: TRBV11-2; d_call: -; clone_size: -; j_call: TRBJ2-1; cdr3_aa: CASSLGAGLNNEQFF; cdr3_nt: TGTGCCAGCAGCTTAGGGGCAGGGCTTAATAATGAGCAGTTCTTC
v_call: TRBV29-1; d_call: TRBD2; clone_size: -; j_call: TRBJ2-3; cdr3_aa: CSEGLVSTDTQYF; cdr3_nt: TGCAGCGAGGGACTAGTTAGCACAGATACGCAGTATTTT
v_call: TRBV5-1; d_call: -; clone_size: -; j_call: TRBJ2-3; cdr3_aa: CASSLVPQARTDTQYF; cdr3_nt: TGCGCCAGCAGCTTGGTACCGCAGGCGCGAACAGATACGCAGTATTTT
v_call: TRBV14; d_call: -; clone_size: once; j_call: TRBJ1-1; cdr3_aa: CASSQGLLGNTEAFF; cdr3_nt: TGTGCCAGCAGCCAAGGACTTTTGGGGAACACTGAAGCTTTCTTT
v_call: TRBV28; d_call: -; clone_size: -; j_call: TRBJ2-3; cdr3_aa: CASSLGQGFPDTQYF; cdr3_nt: TGTGCCAGCAGTTTGGGGCAGGGGTTCCCAGATACGCAGTATTTT
v_call: TRBV2; d_call: -; clone_size: -; j_call: TRBJ2-7; cdr3_aa: CASADLSSYEQYF; cdr3_nt: TGTGCCAGCGCAGACTTGAGCTCCTACGAGCAGTACTTC
v_call: TRBV27; d_call: TRBD2; clone_size: -; j_call: TRBJ2-1; cdr3_aa: CASASRTGTSGRNEQFF; cdr3_nt: TGTGCCAGCGCGTCCCGGACCGGGACTAGCGGGAGAAATGAGCAGTTCTTC
v_call: TRBV7-9; d_call: TRBD2; clone_size: -; j_call: TRBJ2-7; cdr3_aa: CASSLSVAGDEQYF; cdr3_nt: TGTGCCAGCAGCTTATCGGTAGCGGGAGACGAGCAGTACTTC
v_call: TRBV29-1; d_call: TRBD2; clone_size: -; j_call: TRBJ2-1; cdr3_aa: CSVEGTSESSYNEQFF; cdr3_nt: TGCAGCGTTGAGGGGACTAGCGAGAGCTCCTACAATGAGCAGTTCTTC
v_call: TRBV27; d_call: -; clone_size: -; j_call: TRBJ2-2; cdr3_aa: CASSYGRSSNTGELFF; cdr3_nt: TGTGCCAGCAGTTATGGACGCAGTTCGAACACCGGGGAGCTGTTTTTT
v_call: TRBV2; d_call: -; clone_size: -; j_call: TRBJ1-1; cdr3_aa: CATKWDLLTEAFF; cdr3_nt: TGTGCCACTAAGTGGGACCTACTCACTGAAGCTTTCTTT
v_call: TRBV7-9; d_call: -; clone_size: -; j_call: TRBJ2-1; cdr3_aa: CASSYTSSYNEQFF; cdr3_nt: TGTGCCAGCAGCTACACGAGCTCCTACAATGAGCAGTTCTTC
v_call: TRBV6-1; d_call: -; clone_size: once; j_call: TRBJ2-1; cdr3_aa: CASSANRASYNEQFF; cdr3_nt: TGTGCCAGCAGTGCTAACAGGGCCTCCTACAATGAGCAGTTCTTC
v_call: TRBV19; d_call: -; clone_size: -; j_call: TRBJ2-6; cdr3_aa: CASSIRGVGTNVLTF; cdr3_nt: TGTGCCAGTAGTATACGCGGCGTTGGGACCAACGTCCTGACTTTC
v_call: TRBV9; d_call: TRBD1; clone_size: -; j_call: TRBJ1-2; cdr3_aa: CASSASRTGDYGYTF; cdr3_nt: TGTGCCAGCAGCGCCTCGCGGACAGGGGACTATGGCTACACCTTC
v_call: TRBV27; d_call: TRBD2; clone_size: -; j_call: TRBJ2-1; cdr3_aa: CASRRGAREFF; cdr3_nt: TGTGCCAGCAGGCGGGGGGCGCGGGAGTTCTTC
v_call: TRBV2; d_call: TRBD2; clone_size: -; j_call: TRBJ2-7; cdr3_aa: CASSGGLAGSEQYF; cdr3_nt: TGTGCCAGCAGTGGGGGACTAGCGGGGAGTGAGCAGTACTTC
v_call: TRBV10-3; d_call: -; clone_size: -; j_call: TRBJ1-1; cdr3_aa: CAISSQRASFF; cdr3_nt: TGTGCCATCAGTTCGCAACGGGCCTCCTTCTTT
v_call: TRBV7-2; d_call: -; clone_size: -; j_call: TRBJ2-7; cdr3_aa: CASSWPGTRREQYF; cdr3_nt: TGTGCCAGCAGCTGGCCCGGGACTCGGCGCGAGCAGTACTTC
v_call: TRBV7-6; d_call: -; clone_size: -; j_call: TRBJ1-1; cdr3_aa: CASSPQGVGLNTEAFF; cdr3_nt: TGTGCCAGCAGCCCACAGGGAGTGGGTCTGAACACTGAAGCTTTCTTT
v_call: TRBV6-5; d_call: -; clone_size: -; j_call: TRBJ1-5; cdr3_aa: CASSYTGSNQPQHF; cdr3_nt: TGTGCCAGCAGTTATACAGGTTCCAATCAGCCCCAGCATTTT
v_call: TRBV9; d_call: -; clone_size: -; j_call: TRBJ1-4; cdr3_aa: CASSDGGANEKLFF; cdr3_nt: TGTGCCAGCAGCGATGGGGGGGCTAATGAAAAACTGTTTTTT
v_call: TRBV9; d_call: TRBD1; clone_size: -; j_call: TRBJ1-4; cdr3_aa: CASSVSRGERNEKLFF; cdr3_nt: TGTGCCAGCAGCGTAAGCAGGGGGGAGCGTAATGAAAAACTGTTTTTT